A selection of T cell receptor beta chains follows, all from one sample in a study of T cells in Graves' hyperthyroidism and ophthalmopathy. TCRdb reanalysed the multiplex PCR reads using MiXCR and keeps one entry per CDR3 protein. The sample has roughly 530,000 distinct CDR3 sequences; approximately 17% are singletons. The sample consisted of blood. These receptors were collected from a woman in her late teens or twenties with Graves' ophthalmopathy. CDR3s include the opening cysteine and the closing phenylalanine or tryptophan. A D gene is named only where the DNA matches it firmly. Part of the rows lack a size; the others show once, few, many or a class for expanded clones.

J gene,D gene,clone size,V gene,CDR3 DNA,CDR3 protein
TRBJ2-1,-,many,TRBV5-1,TGCGCCAGCAGCTTGGTATCCGGCGGGATAACTTCAAATGAGCAGTTCTTC,CASSLVSGGITSNEQFF
TRBJ2-6,TRBD1,many,TRBV28,TGTGCCAGCAGTTCAACAGGGGGCGCGGGGGCCAACGTCCTGACTTTC,CASSSTGGAGANVLTF
TRBJ2-2,-,many,TRBV11-3,TGTGCCAGCAGCTGGACCTCCGGGGAGCTGTTTTTT,CASSWTSGELFF
TRBJ2-7,TRBD2,-,TRBV3-1,TGTGCCAGCAGTTCCGGACTAGCGATCTACGAGCAGTACTTC,CASSSGLAIYEQYF
TRBJ2-3,TRBD2,few,TRBV4-1,TGCGCCAGCAGCCAGCCTAGCGGGGGGGCCTCAGATACGCAGTATTTT,CASSQPSGGASDTQYF
TRBJ2-7,TRBD2,few,TRBV7-9,TGTGCCAGCAGCTCCTGCATGGTCAGCGGGGGATACGAGCAGTACTTC,CASSSCMVSGGYEQYF
TRBJ1-1,-,many,TRBV28,TGTGCCAGCAGTTTAAGGCAGGGTAACGCTGAAGCTTTCTTT,CASSLRQGNAEAFF
TRBJ1-3,-,-,TRBV7-2,TGTGCCAGCAAGCACTCTGGAAACACCATATATTTT,CASKHSGNTIYF
TRBJ1-5,-,many,TRBV7-2,TGTGCCAGCAGCGCGGGGACAAACTCGGGGCAGCCCCAGCATTTT,CASSAGTNSGQPQHF
TRBJ1-5,TRBD1,-,TRBV6-1,TGTGCCAGCAGCCCTGGACAGGGCTGGCAGCCCCAGCATTTT,CASSPGQGWQPQHF
TRBJ2-3,TRBD2,-,TRBV2,TGTGCCAGCAGGTTACTAGCGGGACAGACGACAGATACGCAGTATTTT,CASRLLAGQTTDTQYF
TRBJ2-3,-,few,TRBV20-1,TGCAGTGCCGAAAGGGTTCTACTTTACGCAGATACGCAGTATTTT,CSAERVLLYADTQYF
TRBJ2-7,TRBD2,many,TRBV20-1,TGCAGTGCTAGTCGACTAGCGGGAGCGGACGAGCAGTACTTC,CSASRLAGADEQYF
TRBJ1-5,-,many,TRBV20-1,TGCAGTGCTACTGACAGGCACCGACGCAATCAGCCCCAGCATTTT,CSATDRHRRNQPQHF
TRBJ2-1,TRBD2,-,TRBV30,TGTGCCTGGAGGGAATCTAGCGGGAGGGCCTCCGGCCGAAGCTCCTACAATGAGCAGTTCTTC,CAWRESSGRASGRSSYNEQFF
TRBJ1-1,-,many,TRBV27,TGTGCCAGCAGTTATGATGGGGGGGTGAACACTGAAGCTTTCTTT,CASSYDGGVNTEAFF
TRBJ1-4,-,-,TRBV7-2,TGTGCCAGCAGCTTACCCGGGACGATGAAGGAAAAACTGTTTTTT,CASSLPGTMKEKLFF
TRBJ1-1,-,few,TRBV27,TGTGCCAGCAGTTCTCCCGAGGGGAACACTGAAGCTTTCTTT,CASSSPEGNTEAFF
TRBJ1-1,TRBD1,many,TRBV6-1,TGTGCCAGCAATGCTCGGACAGGGGGGACGTGGAACACTGAAGCTTTCTTT,CASNARTGGTWNTEAFF
TRBJ1-5,TRBD1,many,TRBV19,TGTGCCAGTAGTATAGGCTCAGGGGGCCACAGCAATCAGCCCCAGCATTTT,CASSIGSGGHSNQPQHF
TRBJ1-5,-,-,TRBV4-1,TGCGCCAGCAGCCACCGCCCGGAAGGGGCTAGCAATCAGCCCCAGCATTTT,CASSHRPEGASNQPQHF
TRBJ2-1,TRBD1,many,TRBV5-5,TGTGCCAGCAGCTTGGCGGGACAGGGAAGGAATGAGCAGTTCTTC,CASSLAGQGRNEQFF
TRBJ1-2,-,many,TRBV11-2,TGTGCCAGCAGCTTAGACAGGGGATTTGGCTACACCTTC,CASSLDRGFGYTF
TRBJ2-3,-,many,TRBV20-1,TGCAGTGCGAGACGGGAGTCTAGCGGCACAGATACGCAGTATTTT,CSARRESSGTDTQYF
TRBJ2-3,-,few,TRBV30,TGTGCCTGGAGTCTTCCTGAGGTGAGCACAGATACGCAGTATTTT,CAWSLPEVSTDTQYF
TRBJ2-5,TRBD1,many,TRBV7-2,TGTGCCAGCAGCTTAGCAGGACAGGGAATCGAGACCCAGTACTTC,CASSLAGQGIETQYF
TRBJ1-1,-,-,TRBV6-1,TGTGCCAGCACACGGGGTCGGCCGAACACTGAAGCTTTCTTT,CASTRGRPNTEAFF
TRBJ1-5,TRBD1,many,TRBV28,TGTGCCAGCAGACAAACGACAGGGCGGGGGGGGCAGCCCCAGCATTTT,CASRQTTGRGGQPQHF
TRBJ1-3,-,many,TRBV30,TGTGCCTGGAGTGTGAGGGGATTCTCTGGAAACACCATATATTTT,CAWSVRGFSGNTIYF
TRBJ2-1,-,many,TRBV7-9,TGTGCCAGCAGCCTCCAGGACAGCCTCTCCTACAATGAGCAGTTCTTC,CASSLQDSLSYNEQFF
TRBJ2-7,-,-,TRBV18,TGTGCCAGCTCAGCCACGGCAGTATCCTACGAGCAGTACTTC,CASSATAVSYEQYF
TRBJ2-3,-,-,TRBV12-3/TRBV12-4,TGTGCCAGCAGTCGGAAGGGGATTGGCACAGATACGCAGTATTTT,CASSRKGIGTDTQYF